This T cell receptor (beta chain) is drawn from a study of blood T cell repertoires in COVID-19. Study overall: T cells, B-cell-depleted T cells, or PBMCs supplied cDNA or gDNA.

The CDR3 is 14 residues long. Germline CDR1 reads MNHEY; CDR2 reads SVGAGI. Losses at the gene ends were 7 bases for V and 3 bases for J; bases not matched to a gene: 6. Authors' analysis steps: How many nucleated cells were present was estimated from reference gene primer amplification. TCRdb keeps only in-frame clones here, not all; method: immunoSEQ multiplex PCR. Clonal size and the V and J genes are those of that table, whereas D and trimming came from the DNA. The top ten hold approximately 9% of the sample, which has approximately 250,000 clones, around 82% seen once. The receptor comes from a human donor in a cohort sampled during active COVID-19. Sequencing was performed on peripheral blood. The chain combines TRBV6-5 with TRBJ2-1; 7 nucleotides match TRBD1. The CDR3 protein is CASKPGQNYNEQFF. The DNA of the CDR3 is TGTGCCAGCAAACCGGGACAGAACTACAATGAGCAGTTCTTC.